This section outlines one TCR beta chain sequence together with its context. No antigen is known for it. This sample was taken from a study of T cell responses to AZD1222 COVID-19 vaccine. Libraries were prepared by immunoSEQ multiplex PCR; TCRdb keeps only in-frame clonotypes and omits some of them. This table has approximately 120,000 clones, more than 80% appearing once. Study-wide findings and caveats: Clonal diversity was possibly underestimated, and white British individuals and females predominated among donors. Just 6 or 7 people given AZD1222 tested seropositive at baseline. Close to half of spike-specific TCRs reportedly recognize unmutated variant regions. The study found vaccine-associated CD4 TCRs spanning spike, dominant at 160-218 and 743-854.

The specimen comprised peripheral blood, sampled on day 0 of AZD1222 vaccination. The receptor was isolated from an adult in good health.

CDR3 region: CASSMTGSRTGELFF. CDR3 in DNA: TGTGCCAGCAGCATGACAGGGTCCCGCACCGGGGAGCTGTTTTTT. The J gene is TRBJ2-2, the V gene TRBV5-8, with 7 positions matching TRBD1. With 4 bases clipped from V and 4 bases from J, the junction kept 7 bases outside the gene matches. Germline CDR1 SGHTS, CDR2 YDEGEE. This CDR3 is 15 amino acids long.